This T cell receptor (beta chain) was obtained from a study of post-analysis software for immune sequencing data (dated by TCRdb to about 2015). Describing the broader study: Recorded disease courses included relapsing-remitting, secondary progressive and progressive-relapsing multiple sclerosis, with some patients lacking subtype annotation. The multiple sclerosis patient repertoires were compared with roughly twelve previously published healthy control repertoires from donors aged 6 to 25 years. A subset of samples was prepared in parallel using single-end sample barcoding, then pooled and co-amplified after Illumina adapter ligation. Study-level results and caveats: Patients showed significantly higher frequencies than controls for about five TRBV segments, among them TRBV5-6, TRBV5-1 and TRBV20-1. The control group was slightly older than the multiple sclerosis patient group. Compared with controls, multiple sclerosis patients had significantly lower normalized Chao1 diversity, a finding suggesting substantial peripheral T-cell clonal expansion. Direct clustering with F measure showed strong co-clustering of samples prepared in the same batch, prompting a batch-effect correction.

The germline V and J ends show losses of 4 bases and 0 bases respectively, and no gene match explains 14 bases of the junction. There are 18 amino acids in the CDR3, from cysteine to phenylalanine inclusive. The read is trimmed to its CDR3 DNA, 54 bases read in frame from base 1. CDR1 and CDR2 are read off the germline V gene (reference sequence) as DFQATT and SNEGSKA. Preparation of the library involved PCR. TCRdb shows the sequencer as Illumina HiSeq 2500. To reduce PCR and sequencing biases, unique molecular identifiers were built into the TCR beta cDNA libraries. Per 1 to 10 million input T cells, roughly 500,000 cDNA molecules were obtained, such that each molecule approximated one T cell. The patient libraries were prepared and sequenced with the same protocol used for the earlier healthy control dataset. Samples belonging to the same batch were prepared together, multiplexed and sequenced on a shared HiSeq lane. For the original study's pipeline: Raw barcoded reads were processed with MIGEC, discarding single-read molecular identifier groups before consensus assembly and CDR3 extraction. Clonotype tables were post-analysed with VDJtools, normalizing diversity by down-sampling all datasets to the smallest sample size. In repertoire overlap clustering, CDR3 amino acid sequences, but not nucleotide sequences, were matched to correct batch-related cross-sample contamination. The public reads were reprocessed in TCRdb via fastp at Q25 and MiXCR, keeping in-frame beta chains. Every CDR3 protein is listed once, alongside the most common genes and DNA of its rows. The V and J calls reflect TCRdb's pipeline rather than the authors' work. The table for this sample lists hundreds of thousands of distinct CDR3 sequences; approximately 59% of them were counted only once. The top ten clonotypes cover about 11% of the sample.

Comment on this clonotype: Its antigen is not yet known. Per-base quality was not reported, and no clone a single base away is much larger than it.

To demonstrate the VDJtools post-analysis software, TCR beta repertoires were profiled from the peripheral blood of 10 to 15 young patients with multiple sclerosis. Multiple sclerosis patients were children and adolescents aged about 6 to 16 years. The TCR was taken from a girl aged 2-9 years with multiple sclerosis. The sequence joins TRBV20-1 to TRBJ2-4; TRBD1 aligns with 8 central bases. Sequenced: blood. The DNA sequence is TGCAGTGCTATGTCGACCAGCGGACAGGGTATAGCCAAAAACATTCAGTACTTC. This translates into CSAMSTSGQGIAKNIQYF.